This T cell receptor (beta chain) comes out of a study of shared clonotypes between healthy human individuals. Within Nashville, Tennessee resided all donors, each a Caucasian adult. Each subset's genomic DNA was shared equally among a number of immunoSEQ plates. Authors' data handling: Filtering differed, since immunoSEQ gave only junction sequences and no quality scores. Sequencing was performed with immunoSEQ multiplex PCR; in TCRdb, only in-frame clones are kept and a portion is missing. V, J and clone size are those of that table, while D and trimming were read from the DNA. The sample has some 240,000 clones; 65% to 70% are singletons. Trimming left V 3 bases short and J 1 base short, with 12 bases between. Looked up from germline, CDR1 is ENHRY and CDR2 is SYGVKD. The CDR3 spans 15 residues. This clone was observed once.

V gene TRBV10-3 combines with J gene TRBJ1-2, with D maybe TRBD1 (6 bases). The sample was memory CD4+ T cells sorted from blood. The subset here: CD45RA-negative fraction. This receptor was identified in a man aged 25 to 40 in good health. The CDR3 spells CAISDPQGHNYGYTF. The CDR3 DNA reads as TGTGCCATCAGTGATCCACAGGGCCATAACTATGGCTACACCTTC.